One sample yielded the 8 T cell receptor beta chains listed below, sequenced in a study of naive and memory T cell subsets. Both TRBC1 and TRBC2 were covered by a beta constant-region primer of two equimolar oligonucleotides. Nested alpha and beta constant-region primers with the SP2 primer drove four PCR rounds on ligated cDNA. One entry per CDR3 protein, called by TCRdb with MiXCR from the UMI-ligation and nested PCR reads. The sample has around 100,000 distinct CDR3 sequences; 13% to 15% are singletons. Overall study findings and caveats: A few larger clonotypes appeared in naive repertoires, especially CD8, possibly memory cells re-expressing CD45RA.

Which antigens these TCRs recognize remains unknown. The sample consisted of naive CD8+ T cells from blood. Receptors were obtained from a human donor in good health.

The V call is TRBV20-1, the J call TRBJ2-7; D ambiguous. The CDR3 totals 15 residues. The ends were cut back, 3 bases at V and 1 base at J, with 16 bases in the middle. Germline assignment: CDR1 DFQATT and CDR2 SNEGSKA (reference sequence). CDR3 nucleotides: TGCAGTGCTAGCCTGCTGTTCGGATTATCCTACGAGCAGTACTTC. Its translation is CSASLLFGLSYEQYF.

This clonotype was found a few times. This chain connects TRBV9 to TRBJ2-7; 10 nucleotides agree with TRBD2. CDR1 and CDR2 from the germline V gene are SGDLS and YYNGEE. The trim removed 0 bases at V and 6 bases at J, leaving 12 bases unmatched. The CDR3 runs 17 residues. CDR3 nucleotides: TGTGCCAGCAGCGTAGGTTCCAGCGGGAGGGCCTCGGGCGAGCAGTACTTC. Residues: CASSVGSSGRASGEQYF.

In its sample, this clonotype was seen a few times. This rearrangement joins TRBV4-3 to TRBJ1-1; D not resolved. The CDR3 consists of 15 residues. Germline V gene data show CDR1 as LGHNA and CDR2 as YSLEER. V was trimmed by 0 bases and J by 0 bases, leaving 8 bases between them. The CDR3 sequence: CASSQDAVLNTEAFF. The CDR3 nucleotides read TGCGCCAGCAGCCAAGACGCCGTACTGAACACTGAAGCTTTCTTT.

The gene calls are TRBV20-1 and TRBJ2-7; TRBD1 aligns across 9 bases. CDR1 is DFQATT and CDR2 is SNEGSKA in the germline V gene (reference sequence). Unmatched junction bases numbered 9, after V lost 2 bases and J lost 7 bases. This CDR3 region has 14 residues. The CDR3 coding sequence is TGCAGTGCTAGACTGGACAGGGGAGTTCAGGAGCAGTACTTC. This translates into CSARLDRGVQEQYF.

This clonotype occurred a few times. V is TRBV30 and J is TRBJ1-1; D remains unclear. CDR1 and CDR2 from the germline V gene are GTSNPN and SVGIG (reference sequence). V gave up 2 bases and J gave up 0 bases, with 4 bases separating them. The CDR3 is 12 amino acids. This CDR3 is CAWSYMNTEAFF. In nucleotides, the CDR3 is TGTGCCTGGAGTTATATGAACACTGAAGCTTTCTTT.

This clonotype showed up many times. The chain joins TRBV9 to TRBJ2-7; possibly TRBD1 or TRBD2 for D (5 bases each). Germline V gene data show CDR1 as SGDLS and CDR2 as YYNGEE. The V end lost 2 bases, the J end lost 5 bases, and 17 bases lay between the germline ends. The CDR3 is 15 amino acids. In DNA form, the CDR3 reads TGTGCCAGCAGCGTGGCGGGCCAGGGCCTGGACGAGCAGTACTTC. Translating it yields CASSVAGQGLDEQYF.

This clonotype was picked up many times. J is TRBJ2-7 and V is TRBV27; TRBD2 might be the D (6 bases). Germline loops: CDR1 MNHEY, CDR2 SMNVEV (reference sequence). V was clipped by 3 bases and J by 3 bases, with 12 bases between them. The CDR3 runs to 14 residues. The CDR3, as DNA: TGTGCCAGCAGTTTCGCGGGGTACAACTACGAGCAGTACTTC. This sequence encodes CASSFAGYNYEQYF.

This clonotype was found many times. J is TRBJ1-1 and V is TRBV20-1, with TRBD1 matching over 9 bases. The germline CDR1 and CDR2 sequences are DFQATT and SNEGSKA (reference sequence). With 6 bases clipped from V and 5 bases from J, the junction kept 13 bases outside the gene matches. This CDR3 has 15 amino acids. The CDR3 DNA is TGCAGTGCCAGTGAGCCGGGACAGGGAGTAACTGAAGCTTTCTTT. Its translation is CSASEPGQGVTEAFF.